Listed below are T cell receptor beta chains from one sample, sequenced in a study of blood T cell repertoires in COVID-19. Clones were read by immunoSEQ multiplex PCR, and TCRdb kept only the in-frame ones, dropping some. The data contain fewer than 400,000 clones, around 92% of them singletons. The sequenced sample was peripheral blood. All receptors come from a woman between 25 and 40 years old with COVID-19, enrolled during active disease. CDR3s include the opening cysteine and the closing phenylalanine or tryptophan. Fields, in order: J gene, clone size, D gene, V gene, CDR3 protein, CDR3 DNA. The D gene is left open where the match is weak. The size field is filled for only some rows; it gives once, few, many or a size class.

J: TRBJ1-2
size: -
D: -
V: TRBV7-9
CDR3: CASGHLGRYGYTF
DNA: TGTGCCAGCGGCCATTTGGGCAGATATGGCTACACCTTC

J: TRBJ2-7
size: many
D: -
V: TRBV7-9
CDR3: CASSSRDTYEQYF
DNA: TGTGCCAGCAGCTCCAGAGACACCTACGAGCAGTACTTC

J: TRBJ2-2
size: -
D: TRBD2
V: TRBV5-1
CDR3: CASSPGGSTGELFF
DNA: TGCGCCAGCAGCCCCGGGGGGAGCACCGGGGAGCTGTTTTTT

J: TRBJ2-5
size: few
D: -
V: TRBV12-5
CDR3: CASAFYQETQYF
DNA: TGTGCTAGTGCTTTCTACCAAGAGACCCAGTACTTC

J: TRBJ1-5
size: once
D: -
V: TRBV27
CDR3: CATYLGVNQPQHF
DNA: TGTGCCACGTACCTGGGAGTGAATCAGCCCCAGCATTTT

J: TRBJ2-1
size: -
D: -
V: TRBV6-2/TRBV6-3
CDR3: CASSLIVRLDEQFF
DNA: TGTGCCAGCAGCCTTATTGTCAGGTTAGATGAGCAGTTCTTC

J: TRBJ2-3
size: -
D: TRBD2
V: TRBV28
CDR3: CASSLAAGGQDTQYF
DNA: TGTGCCAGCAGTTTAGCGGCGGGGGGGCAAGATACGCAGTATTTT

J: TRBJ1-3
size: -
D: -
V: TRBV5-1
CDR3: CASSPLGGSGNTIYF
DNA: TGCGCCAGCAGCCCTCTCGGGGGGAGTGGAAACACCATATATTTT

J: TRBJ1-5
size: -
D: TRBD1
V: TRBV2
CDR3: CASSEGTGSNQPQHF
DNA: TGTGCCAGCAGTGAAGGGACAGGGAGTAATCAGCCCCAGCATTTT

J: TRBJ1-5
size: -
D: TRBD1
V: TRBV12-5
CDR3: CASVNDRDQNQPQHF
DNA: TGTGCTAGTGTCAATGACAGGGATCAGAATCAGCCCCAGCATTTT

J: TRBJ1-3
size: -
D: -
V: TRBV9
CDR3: CASSVDIRTGNTIYF
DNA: TGTGCCAGCAGCGTAGATATCAGGACTGGAAACACCATATATTTT

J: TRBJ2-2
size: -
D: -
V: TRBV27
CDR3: CASSLSSSTGELFF
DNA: TGTGCCAGCAGTTTGAGTTCATCGACCGGGGAGCTGTTTTTT

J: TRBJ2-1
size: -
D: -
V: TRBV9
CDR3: CASSGPSTGEQFF
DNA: TGTGCCAGCAGCGGCCCCTCGACTGGAGAGCAGTTCTTC

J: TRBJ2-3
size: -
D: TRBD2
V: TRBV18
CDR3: CASSPGTISTDTQYF
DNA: TGTGCCAGCTCACCGGGGACTATCAGCACAGATACGCAGTATTTT

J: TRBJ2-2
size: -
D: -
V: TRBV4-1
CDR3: CASSQESTGELFF
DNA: TGCGCCAGCAGCCAAGAGAGCACCGGGGAGCTGTTTTTT

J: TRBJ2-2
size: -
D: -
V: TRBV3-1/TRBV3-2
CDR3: CASSPRGSGELFF
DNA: TGTGCCAGCAGCCCCCGGGGGTCCGGGGAGCTGTTTTTT

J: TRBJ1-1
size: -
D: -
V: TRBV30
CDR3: CAWIRARQAPNTEAFF
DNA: TGTGCCTGGATACGCGCACGACAGGCCCCGAACACTGAAGCTTTCTTT

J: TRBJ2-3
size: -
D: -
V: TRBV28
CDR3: CASSGTFTDTQYF
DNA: TGTGCCAGCAGCGGTACGTTCACAGATACGCAGTATTTT

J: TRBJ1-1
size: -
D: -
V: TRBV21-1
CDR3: CASSKGPKTGGGTEAFF
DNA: TGTGCCAGCAGCAAAGGACCCAAGACAGGCGGTGGCACTGAAGCTTTCTTT

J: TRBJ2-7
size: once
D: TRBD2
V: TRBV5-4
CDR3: CASSPGGEPYEQYF
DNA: TGTGCCAGCAGCCCGGGAGGTGAACCCTACGAGCAGTACTTC

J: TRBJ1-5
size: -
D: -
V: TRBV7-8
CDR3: CASSLAHGNQPQHF
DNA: TGTGCCAGCAGCTTAGCGCACGGGAATCAGCCCCAGCATTTT

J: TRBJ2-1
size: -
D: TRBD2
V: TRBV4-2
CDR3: CASSQDRLAGEQFF
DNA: TGTGCCAGCAGCCAAGATAGGCTAGCGGGGGAGCAGTTCTTC

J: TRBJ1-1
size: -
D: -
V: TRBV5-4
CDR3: CASSLNTEAFF
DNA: TGTGCCAGCAGCCTTAACACTGAAGCTTTCTTT